Below are 16 T cell receptor beta chains sequenced from a single sample in a study of a mutant IDH1 vaccine in newly diagnosed glioma. The antigens for these receptors are not known. Sequencing used immunoSEQ multiplex PCR; TCRdb keeps in-frame clones, though not all of them. The sample includes 60,000 to 75,000 clones, approximately 84% of them seen just once. Described time point: week 11, during vaccination. Doses of 300 ug of mutant IDH1 20-mer peptide were given with topical imiquimod. The sequencing used PBMCs, collected from a glioma patient whose treatment included an IDH1 peptide vaccine. These receptors all come from a man aged 30-40 years with glioma.

The chain recombines TRBV27 with TRBJ2-3; D remains unclear. The CDR3 length is 14 residues. V was pared by 3 bases and J by 4 bases, with 11 bases between. Germline V gene sequence: CDR1 MNHEY, CDR2 SMNVEV (reference sequence). The CDR3 DNA sequence: TGTGCCAGCAGTTTGAATCGAGTTTCAGATACGCAGTATTTT. This codes for CASSLNRVSDTQYF.

The chain couples TRBV19 to TRBJ2-7; weak D call: TRBD1 (7 bases). CDR3 size: 13 residues. V lost 7 bases to trimming and J lost 4 bases, with 14 bases between them. The germline CDR1 and CDR2 sequences are LNHDA and SQIVND (reference sequence). Written as DNA, the CDR3 is TGTGCCAGTAAACAGGAGGGGGCTTACGAGCAGTACTTC. Encoded protein: CASKQEGAYEQYF.

The V and J genes are TRBV11-2 and TRBJ1-2, with TRBD1 as a possible D gene (6 bases). The CDR3 sequence is 13 residues long. The V end lost 5 bases, the J end lost 6 bases, and 13 bases lay between the germline ends. Germline V CDR1 and CDR2: SGHAT, FQNNGV. For the CDR3, the DNA is TGTGCCAGCAGCCCCCCACAGGGTGATGGCTACACCTTC. It is translated as CASSPPQGDGYTF.

This CDR3 is CASSSYMGYGYTF. CDR3 in DNA: TGTGCCAGCAGCTCCTATATGGGATATGGCTACACCTTC. The chain joins TRBV5-6 to TRBJ1-2; D gene ambiguous. Trimming stripped 3 bases from V and 5 bases from J, with 11 bases between. In germline, CDR1 is SGHDT, CDR2 YYEEEE. The CDR3 length is 13 residues.

This chain joins TRBV15 and TRBJ2-5; D is unresolved. The CDR3 is 17 residues long. CDR1 is LNHNV and CDR2 is YYDKDF in the germline V gene (reference sequence). The V end lost 0 bases, the J end lost 0 bases, and 14 bases lay between the germline ends. CDR3 amino acids: CATSRDSRLQNQETQYF. The CDR3 region has the DNA TGTGCCACCAGCAGAGATTCGAGACTCCAAAACCAAGAGACCCAGTACTTC.

The J gene is TRBJ2-2, the V gene TRBV6-1, with D uncertain. The V gene lost 7 bases and the J gene lost 1 base, with 10 bases spanning the gap. CDR1 and CDR2 from the germline V gene are MNHNS and SASEGT. This CDR3 is built from 14 residues. The CDR3 loop reads CASTNARNTGELFF. The DNA of the CDR3 is TGTGCCAGCACAAACGCGAGGAACACCGGGGAGCTGTTTTTT.

The V gene is TRBV19, the J gene TRBJ1-1; the D is unclear. The V end lost 6 bases, the J end lost 0 bases, and 14 bases lay between the germline ends. The germline V gene has CDR1 LNHDA and CDR2 SQIVND (reference sequence). CDR3 length: 15 amino acids. This CDR3 is CASRGDRTLNTEAFF. DNA of the CDR3: TGTGCCAGTAGGGGCGATCGGACCTTGAACACTGAAGCTTTCTTT.

This clone was detected once. The chain uses TRBV5-6 and TRBJ1-2; D is ambiguous. The CDR3 is 12 residues long. Trimming left V 1 base short and J 7 bases short, with 8 bases between. Germline CDR1 reads SGHDT; CDR2 reads YYEEEE. CDR3 DNA sequence: TGTGCCAGCAGCTTGAGTCGGGCTGGCTACACCTTC. Translating gives CASSLSRAGYTF.

The rearrangement joins TRBV4-2 to TRBJ2-5; either TRBD1 or TRBD2 may fit D (5 bases each). Germline V gives CDR1 LGHNA, CDR2 YNFKEQ. The CDR3 sequence is 14 residues long. Trimming removed 1 base from V and 2 bases from J, with 8 bases in between. The CDR3 reads CASSQGDGQETQYF. The CDR3, as DNA: TGTGCCAGCAGCCAAGGGGACGGACAAGAGACCCAGTACTTC.

The V call is TRBV18, the J call TRBJ2-1, with TRBD2 identical over 9 bases. The CDR3 runs to 15 residues. V was pared by 2 bases and J by 8 bases, with 7 bases of the junction left unmatched. The germline CDR1 and CDR2 sequences are KGHSH and LQKENI. CDR3 region: CASSPSLAGKYEQFF. The CDR3 DNA reads TGTGCCAGCTCACCAAGCCTAGCGGGGAAGTATGAGCAGTTCTTC.

The chain couples TRBV25-1 to TRBJ2-5, with 8 bases that match TRBD1. Germline CDR1 and CDR2: MGHDK and SYGVNS. V gave up 3 bases and J gave up 5 bases; unmatched junction bases: 8. This CDR3 has 15 amino acids. The CDR3 region is CASSDYPGGGETQYF. CDR3 coding DNA: TGTGCCAGCAGTGATTACCCAGGGGGCGGGGAGACCCAGTACTTC.

The rearrangement uses TRBV5-4 and TRBJ1-6; the D is unclear. V gave up 4 bases and J gave up 9 bases, with 26 bases separating them. CDR3 length: 18 residues. Germline V gene data show CDR1 as SGHNT and CDR2 as YYREEE (reference sequence). The CDR3 sequence: CASSPTGPRPRNGSPLHF. DNA for the CDR3: TGTGCCAGCAGCCCCACCGGACCCCGACCCCGGAACGGTTCACCCCTCCACTTT.

V and J are TRBV5-4 and TRBJ2-7; D remains unclear. Germline V lookup: CDR1 SGHNT, CDR2 YYREEE (reference sequence). The V gene lost 1 base and the J gene lost 1 base, with 6 bases spanning the gap. CDR3 length equals 13 residues. The CDR3 sequence is CASSLLQSYEQYF. In DNA, the CDR3 is TGTGCCAGCAGCTTGTTACAGTCCTACGAGCAGTACTTC.

This chain uses TRBV5-1 with TRBJ1-3, with D unresolved. The V gene lost 4 bases and the J gene lost 0 bases, with 14 bases spanning the gap. This CDR3 spans 16 amino acids. Germline-derived CDR1 and CDR2 are SGHRS and YFSETQ. CDR3 amino acids: CASSPDVFTSGNTIYF. The CDR3 DNA follows: TGCGCCAGCAGCCCCGATGTGTTCACCTCTGGAAACACCATATATTTT.

The rearrangement links TRBV19 to TRBJ1-2; D ambiguous. V was pared by 3 bases and J by 0 bases, with 8 bases between. The germline CDR1 and CDR2 sequences are LNHDA and SQIVND (reference sequence). The CDR3 extends over 14 amino acids. In DNA, the CDR3 is TGTGCCAGTAGTATTTGGTCGGCTAACTATGGCTACACCTTC. This translates into CASSIWSANYGYTF.

The chain uses TRBV2 and TRBJ2-3, with 7 bases fitting TRBD2. The CDR3 has 18 residues. Germline V CDR1 and CDR2: SNHLY, FYNNEI. With 5 bases clipped from V and 6 bases from J, the junction kept 20 bases outside the gene matches. In nucleotides, the CDR3 is TGTGCCAGCAGTTCACCACCGAACAGCGCTTCGCGGGGGGATACGCAGTATTTT. It codes for CASSSPPNSASRGDTQYF.